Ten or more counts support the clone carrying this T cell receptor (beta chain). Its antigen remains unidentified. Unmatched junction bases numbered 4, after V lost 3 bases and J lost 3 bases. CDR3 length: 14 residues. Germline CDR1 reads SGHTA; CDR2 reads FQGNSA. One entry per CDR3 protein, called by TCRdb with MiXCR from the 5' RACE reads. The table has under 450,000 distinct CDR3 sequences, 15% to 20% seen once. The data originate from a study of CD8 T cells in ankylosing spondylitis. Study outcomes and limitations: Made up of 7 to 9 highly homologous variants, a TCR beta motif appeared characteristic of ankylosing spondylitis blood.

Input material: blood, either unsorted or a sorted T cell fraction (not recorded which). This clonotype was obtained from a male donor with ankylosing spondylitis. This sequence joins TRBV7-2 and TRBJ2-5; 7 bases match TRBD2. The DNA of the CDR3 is TGTGCCAGCAGCTTGACTAGCTTCAAAGAGACCCAGTACTTC. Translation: CASSLTSFKETQYF. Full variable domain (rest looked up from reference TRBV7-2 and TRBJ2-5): GAGVSQSPSNKVTEKGKDVELRCDPISGHTALYWYRQSLGQGLEFLIYFQGNSAPDKSGLPSDRFSAERTGGSVSTLTIQRTQQEDSAVYLCASSLTSFKETQYFGPGTRLLVL.